This TCR beta chain stems from a study of OX40 agonist ivuxolimab in advanced cancers. Study-level background: The study reported partial responses in three patients: one hepatocellular carcinoma, two cutaneous melanoma.

In regard to this clone: Its antigen is as yet unknown.

General study points: Within 6 weeks, CD4+ and CD8+ blood T cells expanded clonally at 0.1 to 3.0 mg/kg. Patients with a partial response at 0.1-3.0 mg/kg had among the lowest clonal expansion.

TCRdb's table, derived via immunoSEQ multiplex PCR, lists solely in-frame clones and lacks some. The data hold 85,000 to 100,000 clones, with more than 75% observed a single time. Germline CDR1 reads MNHEY; CDR2 reads SMNVEV (reference sequence). This CDR3 region has 15 residues. Trimming pared 7 bases from V and 0 bases from J, leaving 16 bases between. The sample was CD4+ or CD8+ T cells sorted from blood, taken in a trial of the OX40 agonist ivuxolimab. The TCR originated in an adult with an advanced solid tumor such as melanoma, head and neck, liver or kidney cancer. The chain links TRBV27 to TRBJ2-7; tentatively, D is TRBD1 (5 bases). CDR3 loop: CASTKWGEASYEQYF. DNA for the CDR3: TGTGCCAGCACCAAATGGGGCGAAGCCTCCTACGAGCAGTACTTC.